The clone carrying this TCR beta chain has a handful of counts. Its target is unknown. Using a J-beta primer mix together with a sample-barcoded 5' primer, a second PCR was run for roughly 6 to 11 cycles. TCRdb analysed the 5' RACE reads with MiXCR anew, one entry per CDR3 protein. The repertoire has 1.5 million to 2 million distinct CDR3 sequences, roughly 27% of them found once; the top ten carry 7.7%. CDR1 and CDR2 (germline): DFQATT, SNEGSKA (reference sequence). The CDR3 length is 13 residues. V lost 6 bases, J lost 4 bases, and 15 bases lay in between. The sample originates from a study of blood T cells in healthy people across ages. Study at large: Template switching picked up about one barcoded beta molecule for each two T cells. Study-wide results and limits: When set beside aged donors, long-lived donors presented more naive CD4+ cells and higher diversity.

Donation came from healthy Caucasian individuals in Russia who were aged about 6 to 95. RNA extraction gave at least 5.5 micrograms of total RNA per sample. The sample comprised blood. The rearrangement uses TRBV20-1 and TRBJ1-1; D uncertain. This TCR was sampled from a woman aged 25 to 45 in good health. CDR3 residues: CSATRSLRTEAFF. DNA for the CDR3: TGCAGTGCAACGAGGTCACTTCGCACTGAAGCTTTCTTT.